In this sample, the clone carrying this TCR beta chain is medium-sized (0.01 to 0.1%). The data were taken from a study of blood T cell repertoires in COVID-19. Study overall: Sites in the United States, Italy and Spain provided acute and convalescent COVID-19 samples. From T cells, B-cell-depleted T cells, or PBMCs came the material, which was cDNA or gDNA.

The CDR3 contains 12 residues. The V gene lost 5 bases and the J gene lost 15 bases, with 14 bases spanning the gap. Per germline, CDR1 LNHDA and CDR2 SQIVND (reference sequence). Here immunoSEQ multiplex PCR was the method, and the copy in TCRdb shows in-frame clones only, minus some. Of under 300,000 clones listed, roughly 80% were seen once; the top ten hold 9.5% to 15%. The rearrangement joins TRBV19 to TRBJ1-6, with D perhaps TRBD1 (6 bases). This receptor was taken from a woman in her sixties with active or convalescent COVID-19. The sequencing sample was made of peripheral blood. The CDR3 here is CASSLGTRSLHF. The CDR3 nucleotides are TGTGCCAGTAGTCTGGGGACACGGAGCCTCCACTTT.